This T cell receptor (beta chain) emerged from a study of blood T cell repertoires in COVID-19. Libraries were prepared by immunoSEQ multiplex PCR; TCRdb keeps only in-frame clonotypes and omits some of them. The repertoire holds around 270,000 clones, with around 84% as singletons. V was trimmed by 1 base and J by 7 bases, leaving 20 bases between them. The CDR3 totals 18 residues. Germline CDR1 reads KGHSH; CDR2 reads LQKENI. Sequencing was performed on peripheral blood. The chain employs TRBV18 and TRBJ1-6; D unresolved. This clonotype originated in a man aged 60-69 years with acute or convalescent COVID-19. This CDR3 is CASSPLRQSPLRNSPLHF. The DNA for the CDR3 is TGTGCCAGCTCACCACTCCGCCAATCCCCTCTACGAAATTCACCCCTCCACTTT.